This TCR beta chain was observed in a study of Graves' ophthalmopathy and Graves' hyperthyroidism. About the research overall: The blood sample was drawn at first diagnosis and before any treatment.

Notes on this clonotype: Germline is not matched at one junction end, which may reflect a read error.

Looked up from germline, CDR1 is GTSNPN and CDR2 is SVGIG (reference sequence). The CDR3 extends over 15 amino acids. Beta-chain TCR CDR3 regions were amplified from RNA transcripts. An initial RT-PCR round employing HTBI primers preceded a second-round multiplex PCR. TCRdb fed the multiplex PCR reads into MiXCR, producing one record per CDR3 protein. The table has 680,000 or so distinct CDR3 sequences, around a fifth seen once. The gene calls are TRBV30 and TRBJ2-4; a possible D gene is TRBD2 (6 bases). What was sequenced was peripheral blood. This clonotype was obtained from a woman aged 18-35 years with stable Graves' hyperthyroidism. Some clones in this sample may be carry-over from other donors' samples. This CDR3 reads CAWSRGVGGSNIKYF. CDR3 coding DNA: TGTGCCTGGAGCCGAGGCGTTGGGGGGTCAAACATTAAGTACTTC.